Listed below are T cell receptor beta chains from one sample, sequenced in a study of blood T cell repertoires in COVID-19. Produced via immunoSEQ multiplex PCR; TCRdb's table is partial and in-frame only. The data contain over 40,000 clones, over 90% of them singletons. Sequenced: peripheral blood. The receptors originated from a woman older than 75 with acute or convalescent COVID-19. The CDR3 runs from the conserved cysteine through the conserved F or W. Each record gives: clone size, D gene, J gene, V gene, CDR3 protein. D genes are given only for firm matches. Size is stated for part of the rows, as once, few or many counts, or as a class when the clone is expanded.

clone_size: NA; d_call: TRBD2; j_call: TRBJ2-7; v_call: TRBV7-2; cdr3_aa: CASSPRLSGSYEQYF
clone_size: few; d_call: NA; j_call: TRBJ2-7; v_call: TRBV18; cdr3_aa: CASSDSLGQGEQYF
clone_size: NA; d_call: TRBD1; j_call: TRBJ1-1; v_call: TRBV25-1; cdr3_aa: CASSRMDRAYTEAFF
clone_size: NA; d_call: NA; j_call: TRBJ1-5; v_call: TRBV30; cdr3_aa: CAWSTDSARNQPQHF
clone_size: NA; d_call: NA; j_call: TRBJ1-1; v_call: TRBV18; cdr3_aa: CASSPQGITMNTEAFF
clone_size: NA; d_call: NA; j_call: TRBJ2-5; v_call: TRBV4-1; cdr3_aa: CASSRSDQETQYF
clone_size: once; d_call: TRBD2; j_call: TRBJ2-3; v_call: TRBV5-1; cdr3_aa: CASSLGTSGTEDTQYF
clone_size: NA; d_call: TRBD2; j_call: TRBJ2-7; v_call: TRBV3-1/TRBV3-2; cdr3_aa: CASSKGVAGGSYEQYF
clone_size: NA; d_call: NA; j_call: TRBJ1-4; v_call: TRBV5-1; cdr3_aa: CASSFGGSGEKLFF
clone_size: NA; d_call: NA; j_call: TRBJ2-1; v_call: TRBV21-1; cdr3_aa: CASSKGDSGAYNEQFF
clone_size: NA; d_call: NA; j_call: TRBJ2-1; v_call: TRBV9; cdr3_aa: CASQPGGLGHNEQFF
clone_size: few; d_call: NA; j_call: TRBJ2-7; v_call: TRBV6-6; cdr3_aa: CASKEGGSYEQYF
clone_size: NA; d_call: NA; j_call: TRBJ1-2; v_call: TRBV2; cdr3_aa: CASSTLALGADYGYTF
clone_size: NA; d_call: TRBD1; j_call: TRBJ1-2; v_call: TRBV9; cdr3_aa: CASSVEGGTGNGYTF
clone_size: NA; d_call: NA; j_call: TRBJ1-5; v_call: TRBV6-2/TRBV6-3; cdr3_aa: CASSLPLGTSSNQPQHF
clone_size: NA; d_call: TRBD1; j_call: TRBJ2-7; v_call: TRBV18; cdr3_aa: CASSPRVRQGESYEQYF
clone_size: NA; d_call: NA; j_call: TRBJ1-1; v_call: TRBV6-5; cdr3_aa: CASSGGGNTEAFF
clone_size: NA; d_call: TRBD2; j_call: TRBJ2-3; v_call: TRBV7-9; cdr3_aa: CASSYGTSGSTDTQYF
clone_size: NA; d_call: NA; j_call: TRBJ2-5; v_call: TRBV5-5; cdr3_aa: CASSLDGQPPETQYF
clone_size: NA; d_call: TRBD1; j_call: TRBJ1-5; v_call: TRBV15; cdr3_aa: CATSEGARQGLGQPQHF
clone_size: NA; d_call: TRBD2; j_call: TRBJ2-1; v_call: TRBV24-1; cdr3_aa: CATRGAGDTNEQFF
clone_size: NA; d_call: TRBD2; j_call: TRBJ2-7; v_call: TRBV5-1; cdr3_aa: CASSPQASGSSYEQYF
clone_size: NA; d_call: NA; j_call: TRBJ2-1; v_call: TRBV4-3; cdr3_aa: CASSQDWTDSDQFF
clone_size: NA; d_call: NA; j_call: TRBJ1-1; v_call: TRBV3-1/TRBV3-2; cdr3_aa: CASSQEGQGTGNTEAFF
clone_size: NA; d_call: TRBD1; j_call: TRBJ1-2; v_call: TRBV27; cdr3_aa: CASRLQGGNYGYTF
clone_size: NA; d_call: TRBD2; j_call: TRBJ2-5; v_call: TRBV7-2; cdr3_aa: CASSLGLSGSFKETQYF
clone_size: NA; d_call: TRBD1; j_call: TRBJ2-3; v_call: TRBV27; cdr3_aa: CASSLKETRDRETDTQYF
clone_size: few; d_call: NA; j_call: TRBJ2-7; v_call: TRBV5-1; cdr3_aa: CARRYEQYF
clone_size: NA; d_call: TRBD1; j_call: TRBJ1-5; v_call: TRBV5-1; cdr3_aa: CASSAGTGDSNQPQHF
clone_size: NA; d_call: TRBD1; j_call: TRBJ1-4; v_call: TRBV19; cdr3_aa: CASSTGTGATNEKLFF
clone_size: NA; d_call: NA; j_call: TRBJ2-1; v_call: TRBV5-1; cdr3_aa: CASSFDRYIEQFF
clone_size: few; d_call: TRBD2; j_call: TRBJ2-1; v_call: TRBV5-1; cdr3_aa: CASSFEGGRVEQFF
clone_size: NA; d_call: NA; j_call: TRBJ2-3; v_call: TRBV6-2/TRBV6-3; cdr3_aa: CASSYFPRQDVHTDTQYF
clone_size: once; d_call: TRBD2; j_call: TRBJ2-7; v_call: TRBV10-3; cdr3_aa: CATLSRLAGGNSYEQYF
clone_size: NA; d_call: NA; j_call: TRBJ2-7; v_call: TRBV11-2; cdr3_aa: CASPRRTSNSYEQYF
clone_size: NA; d_call: TRBD1; j_call: TRBJ1-1; v_call: TRBV5-1; cdr3_aa: CASSTGPQGGSTEAFF
clone_size: NA; d_call: TRBD2; j_call: TRBJ2-1; v_call: TRBV7-8; cdr3_aa: CASSFPGTSGGNEQFF
clone_size: NA; d_call: NA; j_call: TRBJ1-2; v_call: TRBV7-2; cdr3_aa: CASSLEEGRSAGYTF
clone_size: few; d_call: TRBD2; j_call: TRBJ2-1; v_call: TRBV27; cdr3_aa: CASISGSWQFF
clone_size: NA; d_call: NA; j_call: TRBJ2-7; v_call: TRBV29-1; cdr3_aa: CSVRAAFSYEQYF
clone_size: NA; d_call: TRBD1; j_call: TRBJ1-6; v_call: TRBV2; cdr3_aa: CASSIQGDQNSPLHF
clone_size: NA; d_call: NA; j_call: TRBJ2-7; v_call: TRBV11-1; cdr3_aa: CASSLAGRQEEQYF
clone_size: NA; d_call: NA; j_call: TRBJ1-1; v_call: TRBV3-1/TRBV3-2; cdr3_aa: CASSQEGLLNTEAFF
clone_size: NA; d_call: NA; j_call: TRBJ2-4; v_call: TRBV19; cdr3_aa: CATLSAGFKNIQYF
clone_size: NA; d_call: TRBD1; j_call: TRBJ1-1; v_call: TRBV7-3; cdr3_aa: CASSFPTGARNTEAFF
clone_size: NA; d_call: NA; j_call: TRBJ1-2; v_call: TRBV4-3; cdr3_aa: CASSQDSGYYGYTF
clone_size: NA; d_call: NA; j_call: TRBJ2-1; v_call: TRBV7-9; cdr3_aa: CASSLVGARGSYNEQFF
clone_size: NA; d_call: NA; j_call: TRBJ2-1; v_call: TRBV7-9; cdr3_aa: CASSRSGILGEQFF
clone_size: NA; d_call: TRBD1; j_call: TRBJ2-3; v_call: TRBV5-1; cdr3_aa: CASSSTGRSDTQYF
clone_size: NA; d_call: NA; j_call: TRBJ2-5; v_call: TRBV13; cdr3_aa: CASSIRGLETQYF
clone_size: NA; d_call: NA; j_call: TRBJ1-2; v_call: TRBV4-1; cdr3_aa: CASSQAGFNRNYGYTF
clone_size: NA; d_call: NA; j_call: TRBJ1-2; v_call: TRBV2; cdr3_aa: CASSGVGAYGYTF
clone_size: NA; d_call: NA; j_call: TRBJ1-1; v_call: TRBV28; cdr3_aa: CASSLPGFTEAFF
clone_size: few; d_call: NA; j_call: TRBJ2-5; v_call: TRBV30; cdr3_aa: CAWGRYQETQYF
clone_size: NA; d_call: TRBD2; j_call: TRBJ2-1; v_call: TRBV18; cdr3_aa: CASSQGLAAYNEQFF